Below, 4 T cell receptor beta chains from the same sample are listed, as sequenced in a study of T cells in Graves' hyperthyroidism and ophthalmopathy. Amplified TCR beta CDR3 regions derived from RNA transcripts. A first-round RT-PCR of the TCR CDR3 used the HTBI primer set. One entry per CDR3 protein, called by TCRdb with MiXCR from the multiplex PCR reads. The sample contains some 460,000 distinct CDR3 sequences, approximately 14% of which appear only once. Material: blood. These receptors all stem from a woman aged 18-29 years with Graves' hyperthyroidism.

The chain employs TRBV6-1 and TRBJ1-2, with D possibly being TRBD1 (6 bases). The CDR3 length is 14 residues. Germline V gene data show CDR1 as MNHNS and CDR2 as SASEGT. V lost 5 bases, J lost 2 bases, and 12 bases lay in between. CDR3 amino acids: CASSYAGANYGYTF. The CDR3 DNA follows: TGTGCCAGCAGTTATGCAGGGGCAAACTATGGCTACACCTTC.

This clonotype was seen a handful of times. The rearrangement links TRBV7-2 to TRBJ2-1; the D is unclear. V was shortened by 5 bases and J by 9 bases, with 11 bases between the two germline ends. The germline V gene has CDR1 SGHTA and CDR2 FQGNSA. This CDR3 is built from 12 residues. The CDR3 sequence is CASSARWSEQFF. CDR3 DNA sequence: TGTGCCAGCAGCGCCAGGTGGAGTGAGCAGTTCTTC.

This clonotype was recorded a few times. The rearrangement joins TRBV20-1 to TRBJ2-1; a weak D match, TRBD2 (6 bases). The germline gives CDR1 DFQATT, CDR2 SNEGSKA (reference sequence). V lost 3 bases and J lost 15, with 15 bases in between. The length of the CDR3 is 11 residues. The CDR3 region is CSAREGLAGFF. DNA of the CDR3: TGCAGTGCTAGGGAGGGTCTGGCGGGGTTCTTC.

Many counts were recorded for this clonotype. CDR3 protein: CATNTLQWGRNTEAFF. DNA of the CDR3: TGTGCCACCAATACCTTACAGTGGGGCCGGAACACTGAAGCTTTCTTT. This chain links TRBV28 with TRBJ1-1; a weak D match, TRBD1 (5 bases). V was clipped by 10 bases and J by 1 base, with 22 bases between them. Germline V gives CDR1 MDHEN, CDR2 SYDVKM. There are 16 residues in the CDR3.